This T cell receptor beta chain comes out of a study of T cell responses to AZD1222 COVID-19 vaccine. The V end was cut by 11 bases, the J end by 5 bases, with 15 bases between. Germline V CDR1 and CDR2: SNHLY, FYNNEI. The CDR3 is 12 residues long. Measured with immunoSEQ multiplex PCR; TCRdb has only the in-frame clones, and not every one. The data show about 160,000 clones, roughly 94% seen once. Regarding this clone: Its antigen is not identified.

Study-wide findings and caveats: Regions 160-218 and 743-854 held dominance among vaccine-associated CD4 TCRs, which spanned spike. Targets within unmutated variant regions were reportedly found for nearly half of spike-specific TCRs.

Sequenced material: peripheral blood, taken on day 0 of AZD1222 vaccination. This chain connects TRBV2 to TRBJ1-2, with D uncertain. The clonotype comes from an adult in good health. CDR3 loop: CAGHRGDYGYTF. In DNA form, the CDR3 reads TGTGCCGGCCACCGGGGAGATTATGGCTACACCTTC.